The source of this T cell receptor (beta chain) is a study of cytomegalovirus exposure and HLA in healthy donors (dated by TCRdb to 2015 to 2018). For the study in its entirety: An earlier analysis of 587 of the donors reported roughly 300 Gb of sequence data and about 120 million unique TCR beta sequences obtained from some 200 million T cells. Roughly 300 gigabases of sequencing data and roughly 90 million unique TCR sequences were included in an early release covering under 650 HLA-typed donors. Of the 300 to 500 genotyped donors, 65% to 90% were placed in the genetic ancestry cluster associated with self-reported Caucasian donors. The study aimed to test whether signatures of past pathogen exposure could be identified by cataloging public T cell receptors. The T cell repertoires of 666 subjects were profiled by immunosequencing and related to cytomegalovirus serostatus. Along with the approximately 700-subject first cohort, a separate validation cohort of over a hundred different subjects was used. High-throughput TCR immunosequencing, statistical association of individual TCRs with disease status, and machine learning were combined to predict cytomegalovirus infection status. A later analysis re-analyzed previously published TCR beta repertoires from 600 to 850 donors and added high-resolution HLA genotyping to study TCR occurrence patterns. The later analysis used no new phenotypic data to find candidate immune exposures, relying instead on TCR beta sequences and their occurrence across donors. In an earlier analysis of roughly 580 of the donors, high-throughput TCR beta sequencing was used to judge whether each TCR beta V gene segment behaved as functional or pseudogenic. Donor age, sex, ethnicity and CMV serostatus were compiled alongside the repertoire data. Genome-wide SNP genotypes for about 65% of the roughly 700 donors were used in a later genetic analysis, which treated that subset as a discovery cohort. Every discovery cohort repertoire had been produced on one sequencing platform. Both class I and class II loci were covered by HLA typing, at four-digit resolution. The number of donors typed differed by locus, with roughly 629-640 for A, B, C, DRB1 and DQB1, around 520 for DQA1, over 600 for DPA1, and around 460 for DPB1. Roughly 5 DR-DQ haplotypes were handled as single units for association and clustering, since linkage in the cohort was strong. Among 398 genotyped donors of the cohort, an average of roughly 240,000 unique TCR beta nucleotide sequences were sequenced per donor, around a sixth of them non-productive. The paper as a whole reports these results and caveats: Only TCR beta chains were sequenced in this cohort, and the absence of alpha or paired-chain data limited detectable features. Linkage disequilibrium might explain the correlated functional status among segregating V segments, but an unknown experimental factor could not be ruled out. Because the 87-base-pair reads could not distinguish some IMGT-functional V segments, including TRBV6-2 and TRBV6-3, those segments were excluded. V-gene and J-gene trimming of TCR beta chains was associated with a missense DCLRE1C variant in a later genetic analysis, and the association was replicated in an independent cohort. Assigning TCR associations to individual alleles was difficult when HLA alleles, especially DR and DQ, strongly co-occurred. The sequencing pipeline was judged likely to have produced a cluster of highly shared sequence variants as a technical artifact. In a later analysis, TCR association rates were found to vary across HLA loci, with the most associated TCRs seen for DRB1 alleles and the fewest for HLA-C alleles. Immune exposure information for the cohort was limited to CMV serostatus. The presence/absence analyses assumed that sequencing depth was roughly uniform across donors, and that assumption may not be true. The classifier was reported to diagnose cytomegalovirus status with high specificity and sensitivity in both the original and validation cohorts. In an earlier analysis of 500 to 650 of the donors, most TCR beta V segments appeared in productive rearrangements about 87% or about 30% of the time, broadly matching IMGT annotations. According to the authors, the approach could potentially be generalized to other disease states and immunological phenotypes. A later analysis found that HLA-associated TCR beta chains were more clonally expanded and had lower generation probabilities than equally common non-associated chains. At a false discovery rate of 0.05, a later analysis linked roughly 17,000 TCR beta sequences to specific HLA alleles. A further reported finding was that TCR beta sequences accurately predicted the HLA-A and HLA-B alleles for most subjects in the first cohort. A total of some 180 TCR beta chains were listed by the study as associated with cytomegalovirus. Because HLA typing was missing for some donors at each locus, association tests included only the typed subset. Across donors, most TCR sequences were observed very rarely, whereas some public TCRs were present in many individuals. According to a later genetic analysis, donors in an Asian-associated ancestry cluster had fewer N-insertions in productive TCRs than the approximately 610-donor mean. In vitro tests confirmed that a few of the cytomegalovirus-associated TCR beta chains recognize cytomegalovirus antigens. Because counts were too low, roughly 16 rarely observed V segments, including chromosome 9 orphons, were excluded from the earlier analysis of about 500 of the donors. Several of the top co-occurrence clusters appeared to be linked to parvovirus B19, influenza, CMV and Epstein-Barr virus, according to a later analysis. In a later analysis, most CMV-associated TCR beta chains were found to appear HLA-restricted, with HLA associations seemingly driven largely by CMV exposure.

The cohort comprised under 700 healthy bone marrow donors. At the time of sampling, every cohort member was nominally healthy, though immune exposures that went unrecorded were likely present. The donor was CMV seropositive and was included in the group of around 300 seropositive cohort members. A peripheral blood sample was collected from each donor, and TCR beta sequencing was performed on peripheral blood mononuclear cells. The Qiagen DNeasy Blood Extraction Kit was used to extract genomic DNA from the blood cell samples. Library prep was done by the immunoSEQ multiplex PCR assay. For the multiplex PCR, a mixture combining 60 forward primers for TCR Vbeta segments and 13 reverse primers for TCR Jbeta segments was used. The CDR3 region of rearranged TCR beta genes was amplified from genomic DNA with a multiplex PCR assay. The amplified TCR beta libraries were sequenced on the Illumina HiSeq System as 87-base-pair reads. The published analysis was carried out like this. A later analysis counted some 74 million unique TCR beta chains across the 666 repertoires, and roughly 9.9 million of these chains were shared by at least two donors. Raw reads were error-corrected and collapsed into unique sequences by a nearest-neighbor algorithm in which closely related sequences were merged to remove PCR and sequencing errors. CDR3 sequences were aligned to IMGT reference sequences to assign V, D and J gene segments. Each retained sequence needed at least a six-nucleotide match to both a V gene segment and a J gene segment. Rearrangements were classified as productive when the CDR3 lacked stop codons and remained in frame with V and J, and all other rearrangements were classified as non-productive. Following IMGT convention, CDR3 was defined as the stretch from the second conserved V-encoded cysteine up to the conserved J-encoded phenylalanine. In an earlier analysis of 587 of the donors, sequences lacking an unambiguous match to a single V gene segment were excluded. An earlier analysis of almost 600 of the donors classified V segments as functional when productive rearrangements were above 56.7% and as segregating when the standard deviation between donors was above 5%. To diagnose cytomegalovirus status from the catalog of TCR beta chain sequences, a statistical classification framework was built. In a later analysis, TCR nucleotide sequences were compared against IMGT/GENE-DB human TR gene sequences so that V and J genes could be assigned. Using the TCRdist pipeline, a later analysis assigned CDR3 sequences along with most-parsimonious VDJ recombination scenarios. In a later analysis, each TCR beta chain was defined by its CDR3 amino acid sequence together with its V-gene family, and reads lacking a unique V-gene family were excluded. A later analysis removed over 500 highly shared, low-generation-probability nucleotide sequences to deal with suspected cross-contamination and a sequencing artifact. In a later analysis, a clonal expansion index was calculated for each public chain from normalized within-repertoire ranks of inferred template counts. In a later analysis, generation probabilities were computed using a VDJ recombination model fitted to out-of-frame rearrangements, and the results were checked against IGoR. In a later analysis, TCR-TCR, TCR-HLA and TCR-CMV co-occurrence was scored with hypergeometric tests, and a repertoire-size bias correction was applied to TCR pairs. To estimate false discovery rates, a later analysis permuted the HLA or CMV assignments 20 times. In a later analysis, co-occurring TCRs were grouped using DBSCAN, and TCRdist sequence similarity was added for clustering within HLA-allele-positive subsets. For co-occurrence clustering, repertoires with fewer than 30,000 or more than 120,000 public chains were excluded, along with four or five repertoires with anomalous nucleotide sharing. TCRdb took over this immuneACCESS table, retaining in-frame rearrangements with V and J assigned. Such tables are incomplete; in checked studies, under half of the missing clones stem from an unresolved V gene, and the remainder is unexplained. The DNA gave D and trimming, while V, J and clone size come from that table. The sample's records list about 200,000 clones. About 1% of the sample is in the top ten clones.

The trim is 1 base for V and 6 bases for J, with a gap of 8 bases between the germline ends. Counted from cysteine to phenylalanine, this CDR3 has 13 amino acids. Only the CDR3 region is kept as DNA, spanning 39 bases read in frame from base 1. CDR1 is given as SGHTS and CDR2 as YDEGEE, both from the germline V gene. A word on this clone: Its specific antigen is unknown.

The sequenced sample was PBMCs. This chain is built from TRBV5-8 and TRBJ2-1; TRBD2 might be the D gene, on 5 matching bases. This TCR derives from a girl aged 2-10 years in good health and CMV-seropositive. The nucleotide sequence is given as TGTGCCAGCAGCTTGCGGGATTTCAATGAGCAGTTCTTC. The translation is CASSLRDFNEQFF. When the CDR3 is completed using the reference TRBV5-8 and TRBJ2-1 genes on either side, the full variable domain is EAGVTQSPTHLIKTRGQQATLRCSPISGHTSVYWYQQALGLGLQFLLWYDEGEERNRGNFPPRFSGRQFPNYSSELNVNALELEDSALYLCASSLRDFNEQFFGPGTRLTVL.